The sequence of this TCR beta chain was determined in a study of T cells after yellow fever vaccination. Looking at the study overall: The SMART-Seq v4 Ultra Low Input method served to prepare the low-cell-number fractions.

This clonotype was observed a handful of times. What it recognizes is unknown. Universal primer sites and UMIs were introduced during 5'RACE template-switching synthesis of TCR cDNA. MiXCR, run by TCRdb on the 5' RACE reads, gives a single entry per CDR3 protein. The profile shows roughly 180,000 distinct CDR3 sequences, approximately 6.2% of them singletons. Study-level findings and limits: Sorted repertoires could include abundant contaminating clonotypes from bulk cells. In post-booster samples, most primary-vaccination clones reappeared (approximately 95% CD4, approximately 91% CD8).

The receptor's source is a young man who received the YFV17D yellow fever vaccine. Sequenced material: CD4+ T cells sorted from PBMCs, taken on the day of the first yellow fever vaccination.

CDR3 nucleotide sequence: TGCAGTGCTAGGTTGACGGGCAATCAGCCCCAGCATTTT. Amino acids: CSARLTGNQPQHF. The rearrangement uses TRBV20-1 and TRBJ1-5; D ambiguous. Germline CDR1 and CDR2: DFQATT and SNEGSKA (reference sequence). The CDR3 is 13 residues long. V shed 3 bases and J shed 2 bases, with 8 bases lying between them.